This T cell receptor beta chain was obtained from a study of T-cell memory formation after mild COVID-19. Study outcomes and limitations: Clones that contracted from day 15 to 85 had balanced CD4/CD8; later expanders were CD4+ biased. CD4+ contracting clones were mainly CM and EM; CD8+ ones, EMRA.

In its sample, this clonotype was seen many times. Its specificity is unknown. The authors produced TCR alpha and TCR beta cDNA libraries with sample barcodes and UMIs by 5'RACE using constant-segment primers. TCRdb called the 5' RACE reads again in MiXCR, with one record for every CDR3 protein. This table holds 75,000 to 90,000 distinct CDR3 sequences, around 13% found once. Sequenced: PBMCs or a T cell subset sorted from them (not recorded which). This clonotype originated in an adult woman who had mild COVID-19 (a few samples of this study predate the infection). Cell type and time point are not known.

CDR3 amino acids: CASSWSDSYEQYF. CDR3 nucleotides: TGTGCCAGCAGTTGGTCAGACTCCTACGAGCAGTACTTC. V gene TRBV6-6 combines with J gene TRBJ2-7, with unresolved D. The germline V gene encodes CDR1 MNHNY and CDR2 SVGAGI (reference sequence). V gave up 4 bases and J gave up 0 bases, with 7 bases separating them. The CDR3 extends over 13 amino acids.